The 4 T cell receptor beta chains below were found in one sample sequenced in a study of beta chain features in type 1 diabetes. Study-level points and caveats: Moderate but significant shortening of TCRB CDR3s was recorded in all four CD4+ subsets from Type 1 diabetes patients.

Expressed TCRB transcripts were sequenced, since all the RNA that had been isolated was reverse transcribed. Clones were read by immunoSEQ multiplex PCR, and TCRdb kept only the in-frame ones, dropping some. Of around 240,000 clones listed, 16% are singletons. These receptors lack a known antigen. Sequencing input: naive CD4+ T cells from blood. Receptors were obtained from a man aged 25 to 40 with type 1 diabetes.

This rearrangement joins TRBV30 to TRBJ1-2; D is perhaps TRBD1 (5 bases). The CDR3 runs 12 residues. The germline V gene has CDR1 GTSNPN and CDR2 SVGIG (reference sequence). With 2 bases removed from V and 2 bases from J, the gap between germline ends came to 6 bases. The CDR3 spells CAWSSGNYGYTF. In DNA form, the CDR3 reads TGTGCCTGGAGTTCAGGGAACTATGGCTACACCTTC.

The table lists this clone with a few counts. V gene TRBV2 combines with J gene TRBJ1-5; D uncertain. V lost 4 bases and J lost 4, with 8 bases in between. The CDR3 is made up of 13 amino acids. Germline-derived CDR1 and CDR2 are SNHLY and FYNNEI. The CDR3: CASSVEGNQPQHF. CDR3 bases: TGTGCCAGCAGTGTGGAAGGGAATCAGCCCCAGCATTTT. The full variable domain, in which reference TRBV2 and TRBJ1-5 provide the parts outside the CDR3, is EPEVTQTPSHQVTQMGQEVILRCVPISNHLYFYWYRQILGQKVEFLVSFYNNEISEKSEIFDDQFSVERPDGSNFTLKIRSTKLEDSAMYFCASSVEGNQPQHFGDGTRLSIL.

This clone was found a few times. The chain joins TRBV4-3 to TRBJ1-5; TRBD1 is a possible D gene (5 bases). Germline CDR1 LGHNA, CDR2 YSLEER. V lost 4 bases and J 5 bases, leaving 18 bases between the germline ends. The CDR3 loop spans 16 amino acids. CDR3 sequence reads: CASSRTRGTADQPQHF. CDR3 sequence (DNA): TGCGCCAGCAGCCGCACAAGGGGTACTGCCGATCAGCCCCAGCATTTT.

This clone was observed a few times. This chain links TRBV4-1 with TRBJ2-3; 8 bases line up with TRBD1. The germline CDR1 and CDR2 sequences are MGHRA and YSYEKL. With 4 bases clipped from V and 5 bases from J, the junction kept 5 bases outside the gene matches. The CDR3 runs to 14 residues. The CDR3 DNA follows: TGCGCCAGCAGCCGCGGACAGGGTGGAGATACGCAGTATTTT. Translated: CASSRGQGGDTQYF.